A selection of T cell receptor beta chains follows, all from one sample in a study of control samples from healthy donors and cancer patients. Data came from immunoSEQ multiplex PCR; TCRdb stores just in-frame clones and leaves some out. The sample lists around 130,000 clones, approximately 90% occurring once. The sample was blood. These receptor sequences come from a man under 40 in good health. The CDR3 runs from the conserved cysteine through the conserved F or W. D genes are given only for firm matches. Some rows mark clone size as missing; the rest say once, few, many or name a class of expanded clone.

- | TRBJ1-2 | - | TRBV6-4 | TGTGCCAGCAGCCTCGCCGCCAGGGAAAACTATGGCTACACCTTC | CASSLAARENYGYTF
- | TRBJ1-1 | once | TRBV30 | TGTGCCTGGAGTGGGGGTTATCGGGAAGCTTTCTTT | CAWSGGYREAFF
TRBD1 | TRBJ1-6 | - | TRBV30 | TGTGCCTGGGACAGGGGAAATTCACCCCTCCACTTT | CAWDRGNSPLHF
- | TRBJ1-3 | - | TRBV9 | TGTGCCAGCAGCGTAAGCTTCGGCAGGGACGTCGGAAACACCATATATTTT | CASSVSFGRDVGNTIYF
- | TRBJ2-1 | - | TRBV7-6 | TGTGCCAGCAGCTTAGACCCGGATGCCTACAATGAGCAGTTCTTC | CASSLDPDAYNEQFF
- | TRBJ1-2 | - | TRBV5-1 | TGCGCCAGCAGCCCGGATTGGGGTCCGACGCGGGGCTACACCTTC | CASSPDWGPTRGYTF
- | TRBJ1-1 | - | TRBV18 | TGTGCCAGCTCACCCCAAGGGGGTGACACTGAAGCTTTCTTT | CASSPQGGDTEAFF
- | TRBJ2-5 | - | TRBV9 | TGTGCCAGCAGCATCCGAGAGACCCAGTACTTC | CASSIRETQYF
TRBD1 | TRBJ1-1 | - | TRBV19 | TGTGCCAGTAGCTTCGCGGGGGGACAGGGGGCTGTAGGAACTGAAGCTTTCTTT | CASSFAGGQGAVGTEAFF
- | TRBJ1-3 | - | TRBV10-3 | TGTGCCATCAGTGACGGCAGGAGCTCTGGAAACACCATATATTTT | CAISDGRSSGNTIYF
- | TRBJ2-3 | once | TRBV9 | TGTGCCAGCAGTGCCCAAGCGGGTCAGGGAGATACGCAGTATTTT | CASSAQAGQGDTQYF
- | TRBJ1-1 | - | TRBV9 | TGTGCCAGCACCACGAGGGGCCCCAACACTGAAGCTTTCTTT | CASTTRGPNTEAFF
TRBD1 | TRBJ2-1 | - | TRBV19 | TGTGCCAGTAGTATCCTGGGACAGAGCTCCTACAATGAGCAGTTCTTC | CASSILGQSSYNEQFF
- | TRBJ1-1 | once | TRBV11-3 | TGTGCCAGCAGTTCGAGGGATAGCACTGAAGCTTTCTTT | CASSSRDSTEAFF
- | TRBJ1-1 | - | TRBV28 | TGTGCCAGCAGTTCACAAAACACTGAAGCTTTCTTT | CASSSQNTEAFF
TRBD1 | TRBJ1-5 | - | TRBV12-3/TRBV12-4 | TGTGCCAGCAGCAGGACAGGGGGTCAGCCCCAGCATTTT | CASSRTGGQPQHF
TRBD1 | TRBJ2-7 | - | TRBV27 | TGTGCCAGCAGCCCAGGGGGTGCTCCCTCCTACGAGCAGTACTTC | CASSPGGAPSYEQYF
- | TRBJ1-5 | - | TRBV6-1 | TGTGCCAGCAGTGAGAATGGGATACAGCCCCAGCATTTT | CASSENGIQPQHF
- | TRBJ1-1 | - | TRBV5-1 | TGCGCCAGCAGCTTCACCACGGGGAACACTGAAGCTTTCTTT | CASSFTTGNTEAFF
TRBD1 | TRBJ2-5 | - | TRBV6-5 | TGTGCCGGACCCGACAGGGAGGAGACCCAGTACTTC | CAGPDREETQYF
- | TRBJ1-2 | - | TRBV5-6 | TGTGCCAGCAGCTTCGGGACACCTAACTATGGCTACACCTTC | CASSFGTPNYGYTF
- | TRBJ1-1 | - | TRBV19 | TGTGCCAGTAGTCAAGGACAGCTCCTGAACACTGAAGCTTTCTTT | CASSQGQLLNTEAFF
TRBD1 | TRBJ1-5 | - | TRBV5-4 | TGTGCCAGCAGCTTTGGGACAGGGGAAGGGCCCCAGCATTTT | CASSFGTGEGPQHF
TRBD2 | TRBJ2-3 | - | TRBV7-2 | TGTGCCAGCAGCTATAGCGGGGGGCTCGGAGATACGCAGTATTTT | CASSYSGGLGDTQYF
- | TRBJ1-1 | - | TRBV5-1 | TGCGCCAGCAGCTTGGAAGGTACGAACACTGAAGCTTTCTTT | CASSLEGTNTEAFF
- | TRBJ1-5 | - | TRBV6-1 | TGTGCCAGCAGTGACATTGGGTCAGTATATAGCAATCAGCCCCAGCATTTT | CASSDIGSVYSNQPQHF
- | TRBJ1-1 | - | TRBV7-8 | TGTGCCAGCAGTTTTAGATCAAATATGAACACTGAAGCTTTCTTT | CASSFRSNMNTEAFF
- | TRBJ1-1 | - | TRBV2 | TGTGCCAGCAGTGAAAGGGAGAACACTGAAGCTTTCTTT | CASSERENTEAFF
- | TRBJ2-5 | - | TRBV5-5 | TGTGCCAGCAGCTTTGGGCAGCAAGAGACCCAGTACTTC | CASSFGQQETQYF
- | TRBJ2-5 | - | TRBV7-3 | TGTGCCAGCAGCCAGGGACCCTTAGAGACCCAGTACTTC | CASSQGPLETQYF
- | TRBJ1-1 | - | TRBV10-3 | TGTGCCATCAGTGAGTCAAACACAGGAGGAGCTTTCTTT | CAISESNTGGAFF
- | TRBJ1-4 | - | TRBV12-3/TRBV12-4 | TGTGCCAGCAGGGAGGTTGAAAAACTGTTTTTT | CASREVEKLFF
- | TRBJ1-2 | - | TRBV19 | TGTGCCAGTAGTATAGTTACAACAGTCCCTGGCCATGGCTACACCTTC | CASSIVTTVPGHGYTF
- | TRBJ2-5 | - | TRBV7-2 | TGTGCCAGCAGCCCCCTTGGGTACCAAGAGACCCAGTACTTC | CASSPLGYQETQYF
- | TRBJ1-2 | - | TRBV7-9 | TGTGCCAGCAGCTTAGGTGGACGGGGCTACACCTTC | CASSLGGRGYTF
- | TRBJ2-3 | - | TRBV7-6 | TGTGCCAGCAGCTCCACCCCAGATACGCAGTATTTT | CASSSTPDTQYF
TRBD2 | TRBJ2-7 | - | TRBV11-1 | TGTGCCAGCACCACTAGCGGGGGGGAACACCAGTACTTC | CASTTSGGEHQYF
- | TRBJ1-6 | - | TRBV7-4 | TGTGCCAGCATCCCACATTCACCCCTCCACTTT | CASIPHSPLHF
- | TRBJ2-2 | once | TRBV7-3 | TGTGCCAGCAGCTCAGGGACTAACACCGGGGAGCTGTTTTTT | CASSSGTNTGELFF
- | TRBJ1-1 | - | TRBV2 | TGTGCCAGCAAGAAGGGCCCGGTCTCTGAAGCTTTCTTT | CASKKGPVSEAFF
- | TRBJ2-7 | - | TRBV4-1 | TGCGCCAGCAGCCAAGATTTTTCCGGCTACGAGCAGTACTTC | CASSQDFSGYEQYF
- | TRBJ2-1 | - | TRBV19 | TGTGCCAGTAGTAAGTACAATGAGCAGTTCTTC | CASSKYNEQFF
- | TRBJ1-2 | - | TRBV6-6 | TGTGCCACCCGCTCCCGGGAACAGGGAGGCTATGGCTACACCTTC | CATRSREQGGYGYTF
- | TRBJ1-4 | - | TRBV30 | TGTGCCTGGAGTGTAGGTCGATTTAGGGCTGAAAAACTGTTTTTT | CAWSVGRFRAEKLFF
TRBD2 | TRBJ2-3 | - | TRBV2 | TGTGCCAGCAGTCTAGCGGGGGCCCTACCACCGACGCAGTATTTT | CASSLAGALPPTQYF
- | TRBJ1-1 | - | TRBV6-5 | TGTGCCAGCAGTTACTCGGCAGGGAGAGACACTGAAGCTTTCTTT | CASSYSAGRDTEAFF
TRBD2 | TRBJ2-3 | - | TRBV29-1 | TGCAGCGTTGAGGGCGGGGGGTCCACAGATACGCAGTATTTT | CSVEGGGSTDTQYF
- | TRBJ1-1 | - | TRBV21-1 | TGTGCCAGCAGCAAAGAGTCCGGGTACACTGAAGCTTTCTTT | CASSKESGYTEAFF
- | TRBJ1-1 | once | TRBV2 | TGTGCCAGCGGGGGACGGGTGAACACTGAAGCTTTCTTT | CASGGRVNTEAFF
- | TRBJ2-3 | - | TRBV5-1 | TGCGCCAGCAGCTTGGACGGCACAGATACGCAGTATTTT | CASSLDGTDTQYF
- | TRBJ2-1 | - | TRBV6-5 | TGTGCCAGCACCAGCCCCGATGAGCAGTTCTTC | CASTSPDEQFF
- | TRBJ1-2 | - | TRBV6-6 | TGTGCCAGCAGTGGGACTTCTGGCTACACCTTC | CASSGTSGYTF
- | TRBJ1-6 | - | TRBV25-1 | TGTGCCAGCAGTGGGCGGACAGCGGGACGGTCCTATAATTCACCCCTCCACTTT | CASSGRTAGRSYNSPLHF